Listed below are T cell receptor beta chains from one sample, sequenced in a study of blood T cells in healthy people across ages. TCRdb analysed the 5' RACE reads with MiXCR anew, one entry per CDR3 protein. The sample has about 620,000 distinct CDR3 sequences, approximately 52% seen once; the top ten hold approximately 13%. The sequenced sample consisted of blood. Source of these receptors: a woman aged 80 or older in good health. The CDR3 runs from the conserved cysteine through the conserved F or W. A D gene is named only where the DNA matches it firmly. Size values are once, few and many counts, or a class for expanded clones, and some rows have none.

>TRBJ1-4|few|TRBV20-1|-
CSASAADSLREKLFF
TGCAGTGCATCTGCCGCAGACTCCCTACGCGAAAAACTGTTTTTT
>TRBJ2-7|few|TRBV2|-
CASGSGGPYEQYF
TGTGCCAGCGGGTCAGGGGGGCCCTACGAGCAGTACTTC
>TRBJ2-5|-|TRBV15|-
CATSRDSFATYF
TGTGCCACCAGCAGAGATTCGTTCGCGACGTACTTC
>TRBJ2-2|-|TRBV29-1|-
CSVVGGNTGELFF
TGCAGCGTTGTTGGGGGGAACACCGGGGAGCTGTTTTTT
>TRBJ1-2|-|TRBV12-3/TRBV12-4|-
CASSRGLYGYTF
TGTGCCAGCAGCCGGGGTCTCTATGGCTACACCTTC
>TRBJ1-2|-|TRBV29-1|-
CSVERNGYTF
TGCAGCGTTGAGAGGAATGGCTACACCTTC
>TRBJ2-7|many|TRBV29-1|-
CSVKGSYEQYF
TGCAGCGTCAAGGGCAGTTACGAGCAGTACTTC
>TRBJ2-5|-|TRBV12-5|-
CASGLQEEYF
TGTGCTAGTGGTTTGCAGGAAGAGTACTTC
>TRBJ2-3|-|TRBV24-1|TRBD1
CATSARDRSDTQYF
TGTGCCACCAGTGCCCGGGACAGATCAGATACGCAGTATTTT
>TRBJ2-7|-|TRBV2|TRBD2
CASRHQREYSQQYF
TGTGCCAGCAGACACCAGCGGGAGTATTCTCAGCAGTACTTC